This T cell receptor (beta chain) was recorded in a study of cytomegalovirus exposure and HLA in healthy donors. V shed 10 bases and J shed 3 bases, with 28 bases lying between them. The CDR3 sequence is 18 residues long. From germline, CDR1 is ENHRY and CDR2 SYGVKD. These donors were members of the roughly 120-subject validation cohort, a group separate from the approximately 680-subject first cohort. Sequencing used immunoSEQ multiplex PCR; TCRdb keeps in-frame clones, though not all of them. The sample holds over 250,000 clones, 80% to 90% seen once. This clone was seen just once. Antigen: not known. Study-wide results and limits: The study put 150 to 200 TCR beta chains on its list as cytomegalovirus-associated.

The chain carries TRBV10-3 and TRBJ1-5, with D unclear. Material for sequencing was PBMCs. The source is a young woman in good health and CMV-seronegative. This CDR3 is CATAIGLIPPSNNQPQHF. The CDR3 DNA follows: TGTGCCACTGCAATAGGACTAATCCCCCCGTCTAACAATCAGCCCCAGCATTTT.